This is a list of T cell receptor beta chains from one sample in a study of tumor and adjacent non-tumor tissue in lung cancer. TCRdb independently ran MiXCR on the multiplex PCR reads; one entry per CDR3 protein. The data show some 99,000 distinct CDR3 sequences, 60% to 80% seen once. The sequenced sample consisted of distant non-tumor lung tissue. The receptors were sampled from a man aged 55 to 70 with non-small cell lung cancer. The CDR3 runs from the conserved cysteine through the conserved F or W. The D gene is left open where the match is weak. Clone sizes are given selectively: once, few, many, or a class where the clone is expanded.

TRBV2	TRBJ2-1	NA	NA	14	TGTGCCAGCAGCGACTTCCAGACAGGTAATGAGCAGTTCTTC	CASSDFQTGNEQFF
TRBV6-1	TRBJ1-4	NA	NA	12	TGTACCAGCACTAAAGCGGGAGAAAAACTGTTTTTT	CTSTKAGEKLFF
TRBV6-5	TRBJ1-5	TRBD1	once	17	TGTGCCAGCAGTACGGGGGACAGAAACCTTTGGAATCAGCCCCAGCATTTT	CASSTGDRNLWNQPQHF
TRBV12-3/TRBV12-4	TRBJ1-1	NA	NA	11	TGTGCCTGCAGCTTGGGAACTGAAGCTTTCTTT	CACSLGTEAFF
TRBV10-3	TRBJ1-3	TRBD1	many	17	TGTGCCATCAGTGACCCGACAGGGGTGAGCTCTGGAAACACCATATATTTT	CAISDPTGVSSGNTIYF
TRBV5-1	TRBJ1-1	NA	few	16	TGCGCCAGCAGCTCATCCGGGACACCTAAGAACACTGAAGCTTTCTTT	CASSSSGTPKNTEAFF
TRBV6-2/TRBV6-3	TRBJ2-2	NA	NA	12	TGTGCCAGCGAGACTAACGCCGGGGAGCTGTTTTTT	CASETNAGELFF
TRBV20-1	TRBJ1-6	NA	NA	15	TGCAGTGCTCGAAAACAGAGCTCCTATAATTCACCCCTCCACTTT	CSARKQSSYNSPLHF
TRBV6-5	TRBJ2-7	TRBD1	once	16	TGTGCCAGCAGTTTGGATGGGACAGGGGCCTCCTACGAGAAGTACTTC	CASSLDGTGASYEKYF
TRBV6-6	TRBJ1-5	TRBD1	once	19	TGTTCCAGCAGTCCATATATACAAATGGGACAGAAGGACGGACAGCCCCAGCATTTT	CSSSPYIQMGQKDGQPQHF
TRBV29-1	TRBJ2-2	NA	NA	14	TGCAGCGTTGGTGCAGACACGAACACCGGGGAGCTGTTCTTT	CSVGADTNTGELFF
TRBV12-3/TRBV12-4	TRBJ1-6	NA	many	13	TGTGCCAGCAGCCCGGGACACCAGTCACCCCTCCACTTT	CASSPGHQSPLHF
TRBV11-2	TRBJ1-3	NA	many	16	TGTGCCAGCAGCGAACAGGGTGTTTCGGGCGGAAACACCATATATTTT	CASSEQGVSGGNTIYF
TRBV10-3	TRBJ2-5	TRBD1	many	15	TGTGCCATCAGTAGGGACAGGGGGCTGTTAGAGACCCAGTACTTC	CAISRDRGLLETQYF
TRBV6-1	TRBJ1-4	NA	many	14	TGTGCCAGCTCTGGCGCAGGGTTACATGAAAAACTGTTTTTT	CASSGAGLHEKLFF
TRBV4-1	TRBJ2-7	NA	NA	12	TGCGTCGGCAGCCTTAGGGCGGGCGAGCAGTACTTC	CVGSLRAGEQYF
TRBV7-8	TRBJ2-2	NA	few	13	TGTGCCAGCAGTTATAAAACCACCGGGGAGCTGTTTTTT	CASSYKTTGELFF
TRBV12-3/TRBV12-4	TRBJ1-1	NA	NA	14	TGTGCCAACAGTTTAGGAATGGGGCAAACCGAAGCTTTCTTT	CANSLGMGQTEAFF
TRBV11-2	TRBJ2-1	NA	NA	12	TGTGCCAGCAGCTTAGTAAACAATGAGCAGTTCTTC	CASSLVNNEQFF
TRBV6-1	TRBJ1-2	NA	many	15	TGTGCCAGCAGTGAAGAGGGCGGGTCTAACTATGGCTACACCTTC	CASSEEGGSNYGYTF
TRBV2	TRBJ1-2	TRBD1	few	14	TGTGCTAGCAGTGAAGCGCGGACAGGGGGAGGCTACACCTTC	CASSEARTGGGYTF
TRBV12-3/TRBV12-4	TRBJ2-3	NA	NA	16	TGTGCCAGCAGTTTAGTCAAAGGGGCCTCCACAGATATGCAGTATTTT	CASSLVKGASTDMQYF
TRBV6-5	TRBJ2-7	NA	many	14	TGTGCCAGCAGCCTACAAGCTTCATTCGGCGAGCAGTACTTC	CASSLQASFGEQYF
TRBV19	TRBJ1-6	NA	NA	15	TGTGCCAGTAGTAGAGTCCGGGGAAGCAGCTCACCCCTCCACTTT	CASSRVRGSSSPLHF
TRBV29-1	TRBJ2-1	NA	NA	15	TGTAGCGTTGAAGGTAAGCACAGCCCCTACAATGAGCAGTTCTTC	CSVEGKHSPYNEQFF
TRBV7-9	TRBJ2-5	NA	NA	12	TGTGCCAGCAGCTTAGGTCCGAAGACCCAGTACTTC	CASSLGPKTQYF
TRBV11-1	TRBJ2-7	NA	NA	13	TGTGCCAGCACCTTAGGACTCTTTGGCGAGCAGCACTTC	CASTLGLFGEQHF